Shown below are 4 T cell receptor beta chains from a single sample sequenced in a study of blood T cell repertoires in COVID-19. TCRdb's table, derived via immunoSEQ multiplex PCR, lists solely in-frame clones and lacks some. Found here are 200,000 to 250,000 clones, roughly 85% of them singletons; the top ten hold roughly 10%. Sequenced: PBMCs or T cells enriched from blood (not recorded which). The origin of the receptors is a man under 40 who had recovered from COVID-19.

The rearrangement uses TRBV18 and TRBJ2-2, with 7 bases matching TRBD2. From germline, CDR1 is KGHSH and CDR2 LQKENI. This CDR3 has 16 amino acids. Losses at the gene ends were 2 bases for V and 6 bases for J; bases not matched to a gene: 9. The CDR3 DNA follows: TGTGCCAGCTCACCAACGGCGGGGGTCATCCCCGGGGAGCTGTTTTTT. Translation: CASSPTAGVIPGELFF.

The chain uses TRBV18 and TRBJ2-1, with D maybe TRBD1 (6 bases). CDR3 length: 12 amino acids. The ends were cut back, 2 bases at V and 8 bases at J, with 7 bases in the middle. The germline CDR1 and CDR2 sequences are KGHSH and LQKENI. The CDR3 protein is CASSPRGYEQFF. As DNA, the CDR3 is TGTGCCAGCTCACCAAGGGGGTATGAGCAGTTCTTC.

The V gene is TRBV5-1, the J gene TRBJ2-3, with 7 nucleotides matching TRBD1. Germline V lookup: CDR1 SGHRS, CDR2 YFSETQ. V was pared by 4 bases and J by 2 bases, with 7 bases of the junction left unmatched. The length of the CDR3 is 15 residues. CDR3 DNA sequence: TGCGCCAGCAGCAATCCAGGGGGAACCACAGATACGCAGTATTTT. Its protein product is CASSNPGGTTDTQYF. The full variable domain, its missing parts supplied by reference TRBV5-1 and TRBJ2-3, is KAGVTQTPRYLIKTRGQQVTLSCSPISGHRSVSWYQQTPGQGLQFLFEYFSETQRNKGNFPGRFSGRQFSNSRSEMNVSTLELGDSALYLCASSNPGGTTDTQYFGPGTRLTVL.

This chain joins TRBV21-1 and TRBJ2-7; TRBD2, the D gene given by the table, was not confirmed from the DNA. TRBV21-1 counts as a pseudogene. The CDR3 has 18 residues. In DNA, the CDR3 is TGTGCCAGCAGCAACCGGAAGGGTACCCGGCAGCGGACCTACGAGCAGTACTTC. Translated, it gives CASSNRKGTRQRTYEQYF.